This TCR beta chain was found in a study of blood T cell repertoires in COVID-19. Sequencing was performed with immunoSEQ multiplex PCR; in TCRdb, only in-frame clones are kept and a portion is missing. The data contain about 240,000 clones, approximately 87% of them seen just once; the ten biggest clones take up 5.5% to 8%. The sequence came from a man in his fifties or sixties with acute or convalescent COVID-19. Sequencing was carried out using peripheral blood.

CDR3 bases: TGTGCCAGTCGGACTAGCGACACTAGCACAGATACGCAGTATTTT. This gives the protein CASRTSDTSTDTQYF. V usage is TRBV19 and J usage is TRBJ2-3, with 9 nucleotides matching TRBD2. V gave up 8 bases and J gave up 0 bases; unmatched junction bases: 6. The germline CDR1 and CDR2 sequences are LNHDA and SQIVND (reference sequence). The CDR3 spans 15 residues. The full variable domain, with the rest looked up from reference TRBV19 and TRBJ2-3, is DGGITQSPKYLFRKEGQNVTLSCEQNLNHDAMYWYRQDPGQGLRLIYYSQIVNDFQKGDIAEGYSVSREKKESFPLTVTSAQKNPTAFYLCASRTSDTSTDTQYFGPGTRLTVL.